This passage covers 16 T cell receptor beta chains from one sample sequenced in a study of monozygotic twins with inflammatory bowel disease. Following a re-call of the 5' RACE reads, TCRdb has one entry per CDR3 protein and lacks DNA. The listing contains roughly 170,000 distinct CDR3 sequences. The sample taken for sequencing was blood. These receptors were taken from a human donor with ulcerative colitis or Crohn's disease, or a healthy co-twin of an affected twin (not recorded which).

CDR3: CASSFVGYEQYF. This rearrangement joins TRBV12-3 or TRBV12-4 to TRBJ2-7. The CDR3 is 12 amino acids.

The genes are TRBV24-1 and TRBJ1-1. The CDR3 is 11 residues long. Per germline, CDR1 KGHDR and CDR2 SFDVKD. CDR3 protein: CATSDFGSWIF.

This chain links TRBV7-6 with TRBJ2-5; there is no DNA to check the TCRdb D call of TRBD1. Germline assignment: CDR1 SGHVS and CDR2 FNYEAQ. CDR3 length equals 14 residues. CDR3 loop: CASSFRDGKETQYF.

The chain couples TRBV29-1 to TRBJ1-5; absent DNA, TCRdb's TRBD1 call cannot be checked. The CDR3 totals 14 residues. Looked up from germline, CDR1 is SQVTM and CDR2 is ANQGSEA. The CDR3 spells CSSRQEKGHQPQHF.

The chain couples TRBV7-3 to TRBJ1-2; the D call of TRBD1 rests on TCRdb alone, since no DNA is present to check it. CDR3 length: 16 amino acids. Germline V gene sequence: CDR1 SGHTA, CDR2 FQGTGA. CDR3: CASSHRDRLLNYGYTF.

This chain joins TRBV2 and TRBJ2-3. Germline CDR1 reads SNHLY; CDR2 reads FYNNEI. This CDR3 has 14 residues. The CDR3 region is CASNVRELTDTQYF.

The V call is TRBV7-2, the J call TRBJ2-7; the TRBD2 assignment by TCRdb is unverifiable without DNA. The CDR3 covers 16 residues. CDR1 SGHTA and CDR2 FQGNSA come from the germline V gene. The CDR3: CASSRDGLAGAGEQYF.

V usage is TRBV6-2 or TRBV6-3 and J usage is TRBJ2-3; TCRdb indicates TRBD1, and absent DNA this call remains unverified. Germline-derived CDR1 and CDR2 are MNHEY and SVGEGT. The CDR3 is 20 amino acids. CDR3 residues: CASSYPPGPRASGATDTQYF.

CDR3 amino acids: CASSLIENREAFF. The genes are TRBV28 and TRBJ1-1. The germline V gene has CDR1 MDHEN and CDR2 SYDVKM. The CDR3 spans 13 residues. Variable domain in full (rest from reference TRBV28 and TRBJ1-1): DVKVTQSSRYLVKRTGEKVFLECVQDMDHENMFWYRQDPGLGLRLIYFSYDVKMKEKGDIPEGYSVSREKKERFSLILESASTNQTSMYLCASSLIENREAFFGQGTRLTVV.

The V gene is TRBV29-1, the J gene TRBJ2-7. This CDR3 contains 12 residues. Germline loops: CDR1 SQVTM, CDR2 ANQGSEA. CDR3 sequence: CSVEVQSYEQYF.

The chain employs TRBV4-3 and TRBJ1-1; TCRdb's D call of TRBD1 is untestable without DNA. This CDR3 comprises 15 residues. The germline gives CDR1 LGHNA, CDR2 YSLEER. The CDR3 loop reads CASSQDTGGGTEAFF.

The rearrangement links TRBV5-5 to TRBJ1-1. CDR1 and CDR2 from the germline V gene are SGHKS and YYEKEE (reference sequence). This CDR3 comprises 16 residues. The CDR3 sequence is CASSLSPYQGKTEAFF.

The chain carries TRBV20-1 and TRBJ2-2; TCRdb proposes TRBD2, but this gene call is untestable without DNA. Germline lookup yields CDR1 DFQATT and CDR2 SNEGSKA (reference sequence). This CDR3 region has 18 residues. The CDR3 loop is CSARDTISGRARTGELFF.

The chain recombines TRBV5-1 with TRBJ2-1. Per the germline V gene, CDR1 is SGHRS and CDR2 is YFSETQ. The length of the CDR3 is 13 residues. The CDR3 here is CASSPQKSNEQFF.

The CDR3 loop reads CASSLAGGGGNIQYF. This sequence joins TRBV5-1 and TRBJ2-4; checking the TCRdb D call of TRBD1 is not possible without DNA. There are 15 residues in the CDR3. Germline V gene lookup returns CDR1 SGHRS and CDR2 YFSETQ.

CDR3 in amino acids: CATSRDAGRMGQETQYF. The chain couples TRBV15 to TRBJ2-5; the D call of TRBD2 rests on TCRdb alone, since no DNA is present to check it. The CDR3 covers 17 residues. Germline V gene sequence: CDR1 LNHNV, CDR2 YYDKDF (reference sequence).